The entry that follows covers one TCR beta chain sequence. Trimming removed 1 base at V and 4 bases at J, with 7 bases between. Germline lookup yields CDR1 LGHDT and CDR2 YNNKEL (reference sequence). The CDR3 runs to 13 residues. This entry belongs to a study of blood T cell repertoires in COVID-19. Study context: The United States, Italy and Spain were the sources of the acute and convalescent COVID-19 samples.

Membership in each cohort depended on participant-reported clinical history. Exposed participants came across a COVID-19 case within 2 weeks before study entry. Authors' analysis steps: Amplification with reference gene primers provided the estimates of nucleated cell counts. Libraries were prepared by immunoSEQ multiplex PCR; TCRdb keeps only in-frame clonotypes and omits some of them. The V and J calls and clone size come from that table; D and trimming were worked out from the DNA. The sample lists around 340,000 clones; roughly 86% were seen once. V and J are TRBV3-1 (or the pseudogene TRBV3-2) and TRBJ1-2; D remains ambiguous. Sequencing was performed on PBMCs or T cells enriched from blood (not recorded which). This receptor was taken from a woman in her 30s who had been exposed to COVID-19. The CDR3 here is CASSQGGAYGYTF. The CDR3 nucleotides are TGTGCCAGCAGCCAAGGAGGAGCCTATGGCTACACCTTC.